This T cell receptor beta chain was recorded in a study of T cells in localized non-small cell lung cancer. Findings of the study overall: Uninvolved adjacent lung showed peak T cell clonality, exceeding tumor. Appearance in adjacent lung was seen for a median 57 of the top 100 tumor clones.

CDR1 and CDR2 from the germline V gene are SGHNT and YYREEE (reference sequence). The CDR3 has 16 amino acids. With 2 bases removed from V and 2 bases from J, the gap between germline ends came to 16 bases. Produced via immunoSEQ multiplex PCR; TCRdb's table is partial and in-frame only. The data contain 59,000 or so clones, just over 90% of them singletons. On this clone: Its specificity is not known.

The receptor comes from a man aged 40-75 years with stage I lung adenocarcinoma. Sequenced here: peripheral blood, sampled before any cancer treatment. The V and J genes are TRBV5-4 and TRBJ1-1; D call uncertain. CDR3: CASSLGGHIRNTEAFF. CDR3 bases: TGTGCCAGCAGCTTAGGTGGGCACATCCGTAACACTGAAGCTTTCTTT.